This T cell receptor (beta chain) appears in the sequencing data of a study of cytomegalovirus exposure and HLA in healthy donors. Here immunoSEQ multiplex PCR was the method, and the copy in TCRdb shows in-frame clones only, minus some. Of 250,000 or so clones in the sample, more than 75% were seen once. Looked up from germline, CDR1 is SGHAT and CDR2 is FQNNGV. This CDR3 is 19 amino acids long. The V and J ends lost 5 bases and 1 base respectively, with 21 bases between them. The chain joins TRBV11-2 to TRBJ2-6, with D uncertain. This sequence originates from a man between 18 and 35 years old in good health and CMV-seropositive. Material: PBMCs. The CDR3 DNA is TGTGCCAGCAGCCTCACCCCTGGTAGGGTTACTTCTGGGGCCAACGTCCTGACTTTC. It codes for CASSLTPGRVTSGANVLTF.